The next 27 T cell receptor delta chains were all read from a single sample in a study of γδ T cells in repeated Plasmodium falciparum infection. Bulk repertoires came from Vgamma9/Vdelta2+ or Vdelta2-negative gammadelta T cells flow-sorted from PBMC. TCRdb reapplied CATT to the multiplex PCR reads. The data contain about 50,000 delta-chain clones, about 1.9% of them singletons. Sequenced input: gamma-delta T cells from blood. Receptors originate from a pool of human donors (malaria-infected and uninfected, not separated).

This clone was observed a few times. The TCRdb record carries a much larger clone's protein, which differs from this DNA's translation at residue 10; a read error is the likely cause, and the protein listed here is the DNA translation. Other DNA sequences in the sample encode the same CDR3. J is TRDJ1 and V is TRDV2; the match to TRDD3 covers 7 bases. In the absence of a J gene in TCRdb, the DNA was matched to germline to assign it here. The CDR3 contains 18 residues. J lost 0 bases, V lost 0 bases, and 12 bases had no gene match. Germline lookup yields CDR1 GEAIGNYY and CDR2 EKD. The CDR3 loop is CACDTLSTGDQYTDKLIF. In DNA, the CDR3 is TGTGCCTGTGACACCCTAAGTACTGGGGACCAGTACACCGATAAACTCATCTTT.

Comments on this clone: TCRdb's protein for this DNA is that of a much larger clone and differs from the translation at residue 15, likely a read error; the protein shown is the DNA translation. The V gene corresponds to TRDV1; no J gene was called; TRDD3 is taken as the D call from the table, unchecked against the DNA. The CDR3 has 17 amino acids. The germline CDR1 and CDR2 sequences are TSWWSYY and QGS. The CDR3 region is CALGELRMDWGFSKPIF. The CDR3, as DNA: TGTGCTCTTGGGGAACTGAGAATGGACTGGGGGTTCTCTAAACCCATCTTT.

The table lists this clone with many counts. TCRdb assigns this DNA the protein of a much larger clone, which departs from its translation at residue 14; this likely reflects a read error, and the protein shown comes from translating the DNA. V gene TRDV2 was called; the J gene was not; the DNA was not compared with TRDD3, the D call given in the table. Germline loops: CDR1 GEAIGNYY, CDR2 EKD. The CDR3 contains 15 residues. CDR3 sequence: CACDTVVTRGDKLTF. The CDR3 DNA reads TGTGCCTGTGACACCGTGGTAACCAGGGGAGATAAACTCACCTTT.

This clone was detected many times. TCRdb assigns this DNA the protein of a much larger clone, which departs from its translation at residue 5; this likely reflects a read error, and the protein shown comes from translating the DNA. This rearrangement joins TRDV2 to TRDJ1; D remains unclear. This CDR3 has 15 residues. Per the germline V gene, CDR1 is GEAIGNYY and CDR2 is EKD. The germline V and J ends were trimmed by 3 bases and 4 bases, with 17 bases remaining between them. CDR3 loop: CACDALLGGSDKLIF. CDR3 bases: TGTGCCTGTGACGCACTTTTGGGAGGAAGCGATAAACTCATCTTT.

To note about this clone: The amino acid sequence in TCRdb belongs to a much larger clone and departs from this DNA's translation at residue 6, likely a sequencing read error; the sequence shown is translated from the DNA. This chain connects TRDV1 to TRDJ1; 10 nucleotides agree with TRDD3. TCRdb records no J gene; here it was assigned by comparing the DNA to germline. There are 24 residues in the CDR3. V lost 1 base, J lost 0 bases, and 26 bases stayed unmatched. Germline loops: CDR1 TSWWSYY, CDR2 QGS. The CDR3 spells CALGEPEWVIPLYWGIPYTDKLIF. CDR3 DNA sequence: TGTGCTCTTGGGGAACCAGAGTGGGTTATTCCCCTATACTGGGGGATCCCGTACACCGATAAACTCATCTTT.

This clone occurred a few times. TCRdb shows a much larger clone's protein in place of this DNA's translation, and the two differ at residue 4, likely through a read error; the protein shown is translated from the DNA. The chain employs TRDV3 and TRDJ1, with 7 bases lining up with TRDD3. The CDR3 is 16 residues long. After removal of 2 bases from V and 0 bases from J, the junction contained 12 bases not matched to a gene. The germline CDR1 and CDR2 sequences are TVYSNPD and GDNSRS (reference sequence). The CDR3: CAFGRWGSAYTDKLIF. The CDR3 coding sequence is TGTGCCTTTGGACGGTGGGGGAGCGCGTACACCGATAAACTCATCTTT.

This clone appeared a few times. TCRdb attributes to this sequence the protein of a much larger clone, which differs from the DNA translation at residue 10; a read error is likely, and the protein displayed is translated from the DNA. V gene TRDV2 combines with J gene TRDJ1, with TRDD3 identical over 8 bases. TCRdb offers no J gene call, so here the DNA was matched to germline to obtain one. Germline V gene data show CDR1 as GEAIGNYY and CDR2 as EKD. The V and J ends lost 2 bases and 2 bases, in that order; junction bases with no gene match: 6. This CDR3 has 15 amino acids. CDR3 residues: CACDMLGGITDKLIF. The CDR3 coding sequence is TGTGCCTGTGACATGTTGGGGGGGATAACCGATAAACTCATCTTT.

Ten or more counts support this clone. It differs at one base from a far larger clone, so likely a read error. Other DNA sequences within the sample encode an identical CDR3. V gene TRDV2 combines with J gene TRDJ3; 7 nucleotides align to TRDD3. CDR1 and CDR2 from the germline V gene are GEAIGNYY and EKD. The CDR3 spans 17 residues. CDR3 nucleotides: TGTGCCTGTGACGGGTACTGGGGAGCCTGGGACACCCGGCAGATGTTTTTC. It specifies CACDGYWGAWDTRQMFF.

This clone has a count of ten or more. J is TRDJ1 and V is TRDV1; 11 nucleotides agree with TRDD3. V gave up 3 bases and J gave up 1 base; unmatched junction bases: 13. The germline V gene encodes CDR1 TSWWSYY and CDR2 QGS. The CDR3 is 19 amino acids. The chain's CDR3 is CALGDVYWGIEGSTDKLIF. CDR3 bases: TGTGCTCTTGGGGATGTGTACTGGGGGATAGAGGGGTCCACCGATAAACTCATCTTT.

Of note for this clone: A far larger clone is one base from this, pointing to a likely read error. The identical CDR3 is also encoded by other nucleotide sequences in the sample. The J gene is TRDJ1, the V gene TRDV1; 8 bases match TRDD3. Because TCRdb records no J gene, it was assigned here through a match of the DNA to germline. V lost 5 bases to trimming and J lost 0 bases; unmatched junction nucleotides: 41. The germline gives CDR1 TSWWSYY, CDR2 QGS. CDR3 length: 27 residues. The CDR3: CALGPSSGGIETPPMRVELTYTDKLIF. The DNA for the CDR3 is TGTGCTCTTGGGCCGAGTTCAGGGGGGATAGAGACCCCACCTATGAGGGTGGAATTAACGTACACCGATAAACTCATCTTT.

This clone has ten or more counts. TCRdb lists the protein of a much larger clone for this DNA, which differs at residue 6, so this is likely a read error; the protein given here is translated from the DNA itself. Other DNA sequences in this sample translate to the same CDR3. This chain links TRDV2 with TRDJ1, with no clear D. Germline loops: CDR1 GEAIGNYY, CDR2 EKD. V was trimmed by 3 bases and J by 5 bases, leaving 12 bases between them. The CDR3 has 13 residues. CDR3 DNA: TGTGCCTGTGACCAGATAGGGAAAGATAAACTCATCTTT. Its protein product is CACDQIGKDKLIF.

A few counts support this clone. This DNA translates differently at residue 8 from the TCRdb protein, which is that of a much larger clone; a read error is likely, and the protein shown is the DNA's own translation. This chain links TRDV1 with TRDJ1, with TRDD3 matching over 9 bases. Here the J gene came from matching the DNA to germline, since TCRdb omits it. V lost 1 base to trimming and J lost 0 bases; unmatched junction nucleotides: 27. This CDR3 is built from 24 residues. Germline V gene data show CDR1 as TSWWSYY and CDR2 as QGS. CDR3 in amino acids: CALGEPHLSLIWGMRRRYTDKLIF. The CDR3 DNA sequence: TGTGCTCTTGGGGAACCCCATCTTTCCCTGATCTGGGGGATGAGGAGGAGGTACACCGATAAACTCATCTTT.

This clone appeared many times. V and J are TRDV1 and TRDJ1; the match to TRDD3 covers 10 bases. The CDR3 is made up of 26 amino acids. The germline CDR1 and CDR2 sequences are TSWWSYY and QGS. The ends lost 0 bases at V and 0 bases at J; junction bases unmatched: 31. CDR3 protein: CALGELVHQNFLRDGGYFSYTDKLIF. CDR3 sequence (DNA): TGTGCTCTTGGGGAACTAGTCCACCAGAACTTCCTACGTGATGGGGGATACTTCTCGTACACCGATAAACTCATCTTT.

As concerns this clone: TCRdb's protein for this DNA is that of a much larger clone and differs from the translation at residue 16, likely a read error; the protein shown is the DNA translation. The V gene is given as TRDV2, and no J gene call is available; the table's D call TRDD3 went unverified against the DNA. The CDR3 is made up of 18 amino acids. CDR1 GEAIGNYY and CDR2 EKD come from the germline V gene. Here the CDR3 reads CACDTVGIDSWDTRQVFF. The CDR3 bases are TGTGCCTGTGACACCGTGGGGATTGATTCCTGGGACACCCGACAGGTGTTTTTC.

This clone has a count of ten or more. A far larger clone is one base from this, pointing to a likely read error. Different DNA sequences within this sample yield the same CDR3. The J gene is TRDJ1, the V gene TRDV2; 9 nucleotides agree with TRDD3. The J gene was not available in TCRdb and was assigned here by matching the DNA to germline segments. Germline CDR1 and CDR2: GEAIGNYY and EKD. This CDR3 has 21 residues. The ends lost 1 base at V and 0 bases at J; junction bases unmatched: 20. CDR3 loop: CACDTLVPTIVLGDHTDKLIF. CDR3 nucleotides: TGTGCCTGTGACACTCTTGTTCCCACTATCGTACTGGGGGACCACACCGATAAACTCATCTTT.

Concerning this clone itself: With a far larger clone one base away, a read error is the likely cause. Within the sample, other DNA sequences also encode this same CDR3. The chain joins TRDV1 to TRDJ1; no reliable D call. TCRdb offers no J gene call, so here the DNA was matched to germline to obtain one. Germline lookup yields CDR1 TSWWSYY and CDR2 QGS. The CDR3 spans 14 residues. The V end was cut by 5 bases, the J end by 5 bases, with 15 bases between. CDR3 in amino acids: CALGCAQVSDKLIF. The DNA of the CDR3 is TGTGCTCTTGGGTGTGCTCAAGTGTCTGATAAACTCATCTTT.

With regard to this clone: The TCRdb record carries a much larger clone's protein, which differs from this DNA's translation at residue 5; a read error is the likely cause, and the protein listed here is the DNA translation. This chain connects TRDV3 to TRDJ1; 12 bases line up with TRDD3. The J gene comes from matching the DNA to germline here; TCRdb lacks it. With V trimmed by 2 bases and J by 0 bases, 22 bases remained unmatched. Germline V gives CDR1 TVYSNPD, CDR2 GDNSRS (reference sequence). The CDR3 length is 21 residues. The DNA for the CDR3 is TGTGCCTTTCCGAGCCCTCCTAAAGCTGGGGGATACGGAAAGTACACCGATAAACTCATCTTT. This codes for CAFPSPPKAGGYGKYTDKLIF.

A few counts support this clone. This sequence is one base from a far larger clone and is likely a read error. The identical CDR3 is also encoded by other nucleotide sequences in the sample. CDR3: CALGEVISILLSGGVDPITYTDKLIF. The CDR3 DNA reads TGTGCTCTTGGGGAAGTTATTTCTATTCTATTATCCGGGGGAGTCGATCCCATTACCTACACCGATAAACTCATCTTT. The gene calls are TRDV1 and TRDJ1; D is perhaps TRDD3 (6 bases). TCRdb carries no J gene annotation; the J gene was assigned here by matching the DNA with germline. Trimming cost V 2 bases and J 0 bases, with 43 bases left between them. This CDR3 has 26 amino acids. The germline gives CDR1 TSWWSYY, CDR2 QGS.

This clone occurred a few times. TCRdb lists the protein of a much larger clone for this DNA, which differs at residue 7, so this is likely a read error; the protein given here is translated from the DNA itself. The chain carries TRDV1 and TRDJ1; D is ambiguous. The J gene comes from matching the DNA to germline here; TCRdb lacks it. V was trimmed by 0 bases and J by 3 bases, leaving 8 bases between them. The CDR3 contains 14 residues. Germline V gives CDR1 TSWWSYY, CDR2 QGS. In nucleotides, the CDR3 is TGTGCTCTTGGGGAACTAATTTATTCCGATAAACTCATCTTT. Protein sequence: CALGELIYSDKLIF.

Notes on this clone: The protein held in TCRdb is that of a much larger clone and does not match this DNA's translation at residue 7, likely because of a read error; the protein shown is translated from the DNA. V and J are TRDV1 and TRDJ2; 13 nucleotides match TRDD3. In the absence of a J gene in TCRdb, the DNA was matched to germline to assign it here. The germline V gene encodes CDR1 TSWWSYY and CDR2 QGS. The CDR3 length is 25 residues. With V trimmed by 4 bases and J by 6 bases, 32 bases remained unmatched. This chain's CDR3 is CALGAPLFPYTQRTGGYDGAAQLFF. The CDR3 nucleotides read TGTGCTCTTGGGGCCCCACTTTTCCCCTACACCCAACGTACTGGGGGATACGACGGGGCAGCACAACTCTTCTTT.

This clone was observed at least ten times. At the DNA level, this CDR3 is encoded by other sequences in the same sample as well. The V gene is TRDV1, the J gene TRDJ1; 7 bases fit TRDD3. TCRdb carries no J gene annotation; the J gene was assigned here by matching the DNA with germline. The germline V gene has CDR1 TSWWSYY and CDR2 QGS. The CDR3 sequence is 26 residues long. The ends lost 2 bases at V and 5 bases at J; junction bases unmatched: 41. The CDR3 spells CALGEISYGGIGFGFIKKIKTDKLIF. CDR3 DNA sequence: TGTGCTCTTGGGGAAATAAGCTACGGGGGGATTGGTTTCGGTTTCATCAAAAAAATAAAAACTGATAAACTCATCTTT.

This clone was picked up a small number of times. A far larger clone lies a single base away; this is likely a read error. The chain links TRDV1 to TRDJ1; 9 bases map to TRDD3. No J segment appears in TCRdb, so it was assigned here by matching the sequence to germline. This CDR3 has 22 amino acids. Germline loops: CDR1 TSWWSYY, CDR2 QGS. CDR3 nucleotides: TGTGCCCTTAGGTCGGAGGGGTGGGGGATAAATATAGACTCACTTGAAACCGATAAACTCATCTTT. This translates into CALRSEGWGINIDSLETDKLIF.

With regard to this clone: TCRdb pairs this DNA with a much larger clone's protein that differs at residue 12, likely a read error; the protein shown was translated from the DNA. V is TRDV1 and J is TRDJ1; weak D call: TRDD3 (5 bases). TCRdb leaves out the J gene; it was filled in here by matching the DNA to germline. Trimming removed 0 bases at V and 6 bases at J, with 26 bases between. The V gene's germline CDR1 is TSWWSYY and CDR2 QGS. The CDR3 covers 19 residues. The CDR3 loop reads CALGELGFSTHCWVNKLIF. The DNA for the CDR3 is TGTGCTCTTGGGGAACTAGGATTCTCTACCCATTGCTGGGTGAATAAACTCATCTTT.

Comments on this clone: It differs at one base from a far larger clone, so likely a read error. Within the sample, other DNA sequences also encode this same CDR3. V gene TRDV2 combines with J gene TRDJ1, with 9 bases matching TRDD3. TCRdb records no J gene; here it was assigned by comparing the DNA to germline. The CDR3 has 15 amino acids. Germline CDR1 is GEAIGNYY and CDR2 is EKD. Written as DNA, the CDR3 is TGCGCCTGTGACTTACTGGGGGAGCTCACCGATAAACTCATCTTT. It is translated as CACDLLGELTDKLIF.

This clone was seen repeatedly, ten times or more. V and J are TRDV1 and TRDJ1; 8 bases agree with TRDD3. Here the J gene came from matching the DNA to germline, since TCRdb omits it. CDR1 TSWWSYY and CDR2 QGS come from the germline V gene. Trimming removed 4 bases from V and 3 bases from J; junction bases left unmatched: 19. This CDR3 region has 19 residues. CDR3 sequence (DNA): TGTGCTCTTGGGGCTTCTCCACCCATGTTTGGGGGATGCTCCGATAAACTCATCTTT. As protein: CALGASPPMFGGCSDKLIF.

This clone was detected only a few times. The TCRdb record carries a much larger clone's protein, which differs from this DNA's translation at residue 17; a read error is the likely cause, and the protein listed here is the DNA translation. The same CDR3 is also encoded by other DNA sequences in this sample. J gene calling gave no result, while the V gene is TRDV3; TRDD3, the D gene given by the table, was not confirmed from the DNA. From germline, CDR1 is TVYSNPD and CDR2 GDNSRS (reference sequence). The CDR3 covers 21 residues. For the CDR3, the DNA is TGTGCCTTTCCGATCCCTCCTAAAGCTGGGGGATACGGAAAGTACACCAATAAACTTATCTTT. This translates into CAFPIPPKAGGYGKYTNKLIF.

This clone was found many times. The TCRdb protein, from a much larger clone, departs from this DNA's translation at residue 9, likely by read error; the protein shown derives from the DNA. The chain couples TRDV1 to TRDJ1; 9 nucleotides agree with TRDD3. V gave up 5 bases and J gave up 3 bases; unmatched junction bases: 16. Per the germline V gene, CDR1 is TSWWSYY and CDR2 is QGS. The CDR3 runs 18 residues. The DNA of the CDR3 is TGTGCTCTTGGGACCCGATTCCCGTGCTGGGGGATCTCCGATAAACTCATCTTT. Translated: CALGTRFPCWGISDKLIF.